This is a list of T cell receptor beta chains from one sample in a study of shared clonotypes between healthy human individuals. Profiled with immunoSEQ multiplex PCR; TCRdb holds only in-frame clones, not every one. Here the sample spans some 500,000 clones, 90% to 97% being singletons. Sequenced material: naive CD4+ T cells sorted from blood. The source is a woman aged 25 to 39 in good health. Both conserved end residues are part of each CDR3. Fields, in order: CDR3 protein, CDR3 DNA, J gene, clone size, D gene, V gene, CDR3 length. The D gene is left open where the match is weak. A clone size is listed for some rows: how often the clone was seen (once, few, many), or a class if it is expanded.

CDR3 protein: CASSLVRDSDYNEQFF
CDR3 DNA: TGTGCCAGCAGCTTGGTTCGGGACAGCGACTACAATGAGCAGTTCTTC
J gene: TRBJ2-1
clone size: .
D gene: TRBD1
V gene: TRBV5-4
CDR3 length: 16

CDR3 protein: CASSPGTGRSPYGYTF
CDR3 DNA: TGTGCCAGCTCACCCGGGACAGGGAGGTCACCATATGGCTACACCTTC
J gene: TRBJ1-2
clone size: .
D gene: TRBD1
V gene: TRBV18
CDR3 length: 16

CDR3 protein: CASSPPGSLVYEQYF
CDR3 DNA: TGTGCCAGCAGCCCCCCGGGGTCATTAGTCTACGAGCAGTACTTC
J gene: TRBJ2-7
clone size: .
D gene: .
V gene: TRBV28
CDR3 length: 15

CDR3 protein: CASSTTARAGGGSEQYF
CDR3 DNA: TGTGCCAGCAGCACGACCGCCCGGGCGGGAGGGGGTAGCGAGCAGTACTTC
J gene: TRBJ2-7
clone size: .
D gene: TRBD2
V gene: TRBV7-3
CDR3 length: 17

CDR3 protein: CASSLQGDNQPQHF
CDR3 DNA: TGTGCCAGCAGCTTACAGGGGGACAATCAGCCCCAGCATTTT
J gene: TRBJ1-5
clone size: .
D gene: TRBD1
V gene: TRBV7-9
CDR3 length: 14

CDR3 protein: CASSLVVGRKSGANVLTF
CDR3 DNA: TGTGCCAGCAGCTTAGTAGTAGGGCGTAAGTCCGGGGCCAACGTCCTGACTTTC
J gene: TRBJ2-6
clone size: .
D gene: .
V gene: TRBV7-2
CDR3 length: 18

CDR3 protein: CASSNDGNQPQHF
CDR3 DNA: TGTGCCAGTTCTAATGATGGCAATCAGCCCCAGCATTTT
J gene: TRBJ1-5
clone size: .
D gene: .
V gene: TRBV19
CDR3 length: 13

CDR3 protein: CASSRAPIPYRGTNTIYF
CDR3 DNA: TGTGCCAGCTCAAGGGCCCCGATTCCTTACAGGGGGACGAACACCATATATTTT
J gene: TRBJ1-3
clone size: .
D gene: TRBD1
V gene: TRBV18
CDR3 length: 18

CDR3 protein: CASSLKPGELFF
CDR3 DNA: TGTGCCAGCAGCCTCAAACCCGGGGAGCTGTTTTTT
J gene: TRBJ2-2
clone size: .
D gene: .
V gene: TRBV5-4
CDR3 length: 12

CDR3 protein: CATSRLLIGQPQHF
CDR3 DNA: TGTGCCACCAGCAGACTACTTATAGGTCAGCCCCAGCATTTT
J gene: TRBJ1-5
clone size: .
D gene: .
V gene: TRBV15
CDR3 length: 14

CDR3 protein: CASSHRGTLNTEAFF
CDR3 DNA: TGTGCCAGCAGCCATCGGGGCACCCTGAACACTGAAGCTTTCTTT
J gene: TRBJ1-1
clone size: .
D gene: .
V gene: TRBV11-2
CDR3 length: 15

CDR3 protein: CASSLSPTSGHEQYF
CDR3 DNA: TGTGCCAGCAGCCTCTCCCCGACTAGCGGGCACGAGCAGTACTTC
J gene: TRBJ2-7
clone size: .
D gene: TRBD2
V gene: TRBV7-3
CDR3 length: 15

CDR3 protein: CASSIYNEQFF
CDR3 DNA: TGTGCCAGCAGCATATACAATGAGCAGTTCTTC
J gene: TRBJ2-1
clone size: .
D gene: .
V gene: TRBV11-1
CDR3 length: 11

CDR3 protein: CASSMSTVTGELFF
CDR3 DNA: TGTGCCAGTAGTATGAGCACCGTAACCGGGGAGCTGTTTTTT
J gene: TRBJ2-2
clone size: .
D gene: .
V gene: TRBV19
CDR3 length: 14

CDR3 protein: CSAIIYNEQFF
CDR3 DNA: TGCAGTGCCATCATATACAATGAGCAGTTCTTC
J gene: TRBJ2-1
clone size: .
D gene: .
V gene: TRBV20-1
CDR3 length: 11

CDR3 protein: CASSFGHNNQPQHF
CDR3 DNA: TGTGCCAGCAGCTTCGGGCACAACAATCAGCCCCAGCATTTT
J gene: TRBJ1-5
clone size: few
D gene: .
V gene: TRBV11-2
CDR3 length: 14

CDR3 protein: CASSHGGYQETQYF
CDR3 DNA: TGTGCCAGCAGCCACGGGGGGTACCAAGAGACCCAGTACTTC
J gene: TRBJ2-5
clone size: .
D gene: TRBD2
V gene: TRBV6-5
CDR3 length: 14

CDR3 protein: CASSSTGGIGETQYF
CDR3 DNA: TGTGCCAGCAGCTCAACAGGGGGGATCGGGGAGACCCAGTACTTC
J gene: TRBJ2-5
clone size: .
D gene: TRBD1
V gene: TRBV11-3
CDR3 length: 15

CDR3 protein: CASSTGPNTDTQYF
CDR3 DNA: TGTGCCAGCTCGACCGGGCCGAACACAGATACGCAGTATTTT
J gene: TRBJ2-3
clone size: .
D gene: .
V gene: TRBV6-4
CDR3 length: 14

CDR3 protein: CASSSDQDRGYTF
CDR3 DNA: TGTGCCAGCAGCTCCGACCAAGACCGCGGCTACACCTTC
J gene: TRBJ1-2
clone size: .
D gene: .
V gene: TRBV5-6
CDR3 length: 13

CDR3 protein: CASSDWAYGYTF
CDR3 DNA: TGCGCCAGCAGTGACTGGGCCTATGGCTACACCTTC
J gene: TRBJ1-2
clone size: .
D gene: .
V gene: TRBV10-1
CDR3 length: 12

CDR3 protein: CASSDAYEQYF
CDR3 DNA: TGTGCCAGCAGTGATGCTTACGAGCAGTACTTC
J gene: TRBJ2-7
clone size: .
D gene: .
V gene: TRBV6-1
CDR3 length: 11

CDR3 protein: CASSLAHRENTEAFF
CDR3 DNA: TGTGCCAGCAGCTTAGCGCACAGGGAGAACACTGAAGCTTTCTTT
J gene: TRBJ1-1
clone size: .
D gene: .
V gene: TRBV7-2
CDR3 length: 15

CDR3 protein: CASSSRGRVTEAFF
CDR3 DNA: TGTGCCTCCTCTTCTAGGGGAAGAGTAACTGAAGCTTTCTTT
J gene: TRBJ1-1
clone size: .
D gene: .
V gene: TRBV27
CDR3 length: 14

CDR3 protein: CSVAGTAREPQHF
CDR3 DNA: TGCAGCGTTGCAGGGACAGCCCGTGAACCCCAGCATTTT
J gene: TRBJ1-5
clone size: .
D gene: TRBD1
V gene: TRBV29-1
CDR3 length: 13

CDR3 protein: CASSTGTGPNEKLFF
CDR3 DNA: TGTGCCAGTAGTACAGGGACAGGTCCTAATGAAAAACTGTTTTTT
J gene: TRBJ1-4
clone size: .
D gene: TRBD1
V gene: TRBV19
CDR3 length: 15

CDR3 protein: CASSGGGFQPQHF
CDR3 DNA: TGTGCCAGCAGCGGGGGGGGGTTTCAGCCCCAGCATTTT
J gene: TRBJ1-5
clone size: .
D gene: .
V gene: TRBV2
CDR3 length: 13

CDR3 protein: CASSFGTSETGELFF
CDR3 DNA: TGTGCCAGCAGCTTCGGCACCTCGGAGACCGGGGAGCTGTTTTTT
J gene: TRBJ2-2
clone size: .
D gene: .
V gene: TRBV11-1
CDR3 length: 15

CDR3 protein: CASSESGRDQPQHF
CDR3 DNA: TGCGCCAGCAGTGAGTCAGGAAGGGATCAGCCCCAGCATTTT
J gene: TRBJ1-5
clone size: .
D gene: .
V gene: TRBV10-1
CDR3 length: 14

CDR3 protein: CASKVGASTEAFF
CDR3 DNA: TGCGCCAGCAAGGTCGGCGCTTCCACTGAAGCTTTCTTT
J gene: TRBJ1-1
clone size: .
D gene: .
V gene: TRBV5-1
CDR3 length: 13

CDR3 protein: CASSPQTVNYGYTF
CDR3 DNA: TGTGCCAGCAGTCCCCAGACAGTTAACTATGGCTACACCTTC
J gene: TRBJ1-2
clone size: .
D gene: .
V gene: TRBV27
CDR3 length: 14